Listed below are T cell receptor beta chains from one sample, sequenced in a study of blood T cells in healthy people across ages. Each CDR3 protein gets one entry after TCRdb re-called the 5' RACE reads with MiXCR. The table lists roughly 1.7 million distinct CDR3 sequences, about 35% of them singletons. The specimen was blood. These receptors all come from a woman aged 30 to 39 in good health. CDR3s include the opening cysteine and the closing phenylalanine or tryptophan. D genes are given only for firm matches. Not every row has a clone size; where given, it reads once, few, many or a size class.

D gene	J gene	CDR3 length	V gene	clone size	CDR3 DNA	CDR3 protein
TRBD2	TRBJ2-3	13	TRBV5-1	many	TGCGCCAGCAGCAGCGGGGGAACAGATACGCAGTATTTT	CASSSGGTDTQYF
NA	TRBJ2-7	13	TRBV5-1	few	TGCGCCAGCAGCTTGGACCCGCATGGGGAGCAGTACTTC	CASSLDPHGEQYF
TRBD2	TRBJ2-7	12	TRBV12-3/TRBV12-4	many	TGTGCCAGTAGGACTAGCGGGGCCGAGCAGTACTTC	CASRTSGAEQYF
TRBD1	TRBJ2-7	16	TRBV4-1	NA	TGCGCCAGCAGCCAAGGTCCCCCAGGGACAGGGGTCGAGCAGTACTTC	CASSQGPPGTGVEQYF
NA	TRBJ2-5	15	TRBV6-1	few	TGTGCCAGCAGAAGGACAGCTACCTCCCAAGAGACCCAGTACTTC	CASRRTATSQETQYF
NA	TRBJ2-6	15	TRBV30	NA	TGTGCCTGGAGTCTTTATAACTCTGGGGCCAACGTCCTGACTTTC	CAWSLYNSGANVLTF
TRBD1	TRBJ1-1	15	TRBV18	NA	TGTGCCAGCTCCACGTCATGGGGACAGGGGACTGAAGCTTTCTTT	CASSTSWGQGTEAFF
NA	TRBJ2-5	13	TRBV7-3	few	TGTGCCAGCAGCTTAACGCAGAGAGAGACCCAGTACTTC	CASSLTQRETQYF
NA	TRBJ1-1	11	TRBV29-1	few	TGCAGCGTTGTGGGTGAAACTGAAGCTTTCTTT	CSVVGETEAFF
NA	TRBJ2-7	16	TRBV7-2	NA	TGTGCCAGCAGCTTAGTTATTGTCTCCAGGGCCTACGAGCAGTACTTC	CASSLVIVSRAYEQYF
TRBD2	TRBJ2-1	16	TRBV5-1	NA	TGCGCCAGCAGCTCGGTCGGGACTAGCGACCACAATGAGCAGTTCTTC	CASSSVGTSDHNEQFF
NA	TRBJ2-7	16	TRBV12-3/TRBV12-4	many	TGTGCCAGCAGTCCTTTAGGGGCGGCACGCACCTACGAGCAGTACTTC	CASSPLGAARTYEQYF
TRBD1	TRBJ1-1	15	TRBV5-1	NA	TGCGCCAGCAGCTTGGGACAGGGGAGGGTCGCTGAAGCTTTCTTT	CASSLGQGRVAEAFF
TRBD1	TRBJ2-5	17	TRBV6-1	NA	TGTGCCAGCAGTGTTGGGACAGGGGGCGATGCACAAGAGACCCAGTACTTC	CASSVGTGGDAQETQYF
NA	TRBJ2-3	14	TRBV5-1	NA	TGCGCCAGCAGCTTGGTTCAGCTCACAGATACGCAGTATTTT	CASSLVQLTDTQYF
NA	TRBJ2-6	17	TRBV6-1	many	TGTGCCAGCAGCCGTGGGGTACTAAGGGCTGGGGCCAACGTCCTGACTTTC	CASSRGVLRAGANVLTF
TRBD1	TRBJ2-3	19	TRBV6-1	many	TGTGCCAGCAAGGGATCCGGGACAGGGGTTTCGACTGGCACAGATACGCAGTATTTT	CASKGSGTGVSTGTDTQYF
NA	TRBJ2-5	12	TRBV7-9	NA	TGTGCCAGCAGCCAGGACCCCACGACCCAGTACTTC	CASSQDPTTQYF
NA	TRBJ2-5	18	TRBV13	NA	TGTGCCAGCAGCTTGACCGGGAACAGGCCCCCGGCCCTAGAGACCCAGTACTTC	CASSLTGNRPPALETQYF
NA	TRBJ2-7	14	TRBV12-3/TRBV12-4	NA	TGTGCCAGCAGTTCCAGATATTCTGGCCACGAGCAGTACTTC	CASSSRYSGHEQYF
TRBD1	TRBJ2-6	16	TRBV6-6	NA	TGTGCCAGCAGGGGGGACAGGGACTCTGGGGCCAACGTCCTGACTTTC	CASRGDRDSGANVLTF
NA	TRBJ2-1	16	TRBV20-1	NA	TGCAGTGCTAGAGCCCCCCTCGGGCGGACGAACAATGAGCAGTTCTTC	CSARAPLGRTNNEQFF
TRBD2	TRBJ2-7	20	TRBV28	NA	TGTGCCAGCAGCTTCGAGCCGGGACTAGCGGGAGGGTCTAGAGCCTACGAGCAGTACTTC	CASSFEPGLAGGSRAYEQYF
NA	TRBJ2-1	13	TRBV25-1	few	TGTGCCAGCAGTGACCCGACAGGCAATGAGCAGTTCTTC	CASSDPTGNEQFF
TRBD2	TRBJ2-3	17	TRBV20-1	NA	TGCAGTGCTAGAGATGAACAAGCGGGAGGGCCCGTAGATACGCAGTATTTT	CSARDEQAGGPVDTQYF
NA	TRBJ2-7	14	TRBV20-1	many	TGCAGTGCCTCCGACATCTTAGGATCCTACGAGCAGTACTTC	CSASDILGSYEQYF
NA	TRBJ1-2	18	TRBV4-1	few	TGCGCCAGCAGCCAAGTGTTAGACAGGACTAACACTAACTATGGCTACACCTTC	CASSQVLDRTNTNYGYTF
NA	TRBJ1-2	14	TRBV28	NA	TGTGCCAGCAGTGAACAGGTTCCTAACTATGGCTACACCTTC	CASSEQVPNYGYTF
NA	TRBJ2-1	14	TRBV9	NA	TGTGCCAGCAGCGTAGACGCCAGCTACAATGAGCAGTTCTTC	CASSVDASYNEQFF
NA	TRBJ1-2	12	TRBV29-1	NA	TGCAGCGTTTTCAGGGTCAGCGATGGCTACACCTTC	CSVFRVSDGYTF
TRBD2	TRBJ2-7	15	TRBV20-1	NA	TGCAGTGCTAGGGCAGCGGGAGGCTCCTACAATGAGCAGTACTTC	CSARAAGGSYNEQYF
NA	TRBJ1-1	15	TRBV20-1	few	TGCAGTGCCAAGGAGCCGGGACGGCTGAACACTGAAGCTTTCTTT	CSAKEPGRLNTEAFF
NA	TRBJ1-5	12	TRBV6-1	NA	TGTGCCAGCGGGGAGGTAATGGAGCCCCAGCATTTT	CASGEVMEPQHF
TRBD2	TRBJ2-7	14	TRBV12-3/TRBV12-4	NA	TGTGCCAACAGTCCCCCCGGGGGGGTCTACGAGCAGTACTTC	CANSPPGGVYEQYF
TRBD2	TRBJ2-5	14	TRBV7-6	NA	TGTGCCAGCAGCTCTGCTAGCGGTGAAGAGACCCAGTACTTC	CASSSASGEETQYF
NA	TRBJ1-1	14	TRBV6-5	NA	TGTGCCAGCAGTTACTCGATAGAGAACACTGAAGCTTTCTTT	CASSYSIENTEAFF
TRBD2	TRBJ2-1	16	TRBV4-1	NA	TGCGCCAGCAGCCCCGGGGAACTAGCGAGGATTAATGAGCAGTTCTTC	CASSPGELARINEQFF
NA	TRBJ1-6	13	TRBV4-1	NA	TGCGCCAGCAGACGACAGGAGAATTCACCCCTCCACTTT	CASRRQENSPLHF
TRBD1	TRBJ2-7	18	TRBV6-1	few	TGTGCCAGCAGGTCGACAGGGGGCTACGGTTTCAGCTCCTACGAGCAGTACTTC	CASRSTGGYGFSSYEQYF